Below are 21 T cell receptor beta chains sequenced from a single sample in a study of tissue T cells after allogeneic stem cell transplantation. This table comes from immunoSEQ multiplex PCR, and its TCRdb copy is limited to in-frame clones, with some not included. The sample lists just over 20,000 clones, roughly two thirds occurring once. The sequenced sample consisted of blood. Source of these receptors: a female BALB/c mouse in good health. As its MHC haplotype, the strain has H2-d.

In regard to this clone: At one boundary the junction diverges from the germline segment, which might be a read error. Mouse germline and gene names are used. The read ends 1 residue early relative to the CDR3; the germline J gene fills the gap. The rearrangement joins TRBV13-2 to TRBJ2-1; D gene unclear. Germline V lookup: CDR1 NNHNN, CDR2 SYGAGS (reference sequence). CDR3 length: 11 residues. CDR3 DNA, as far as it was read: TGTGCCGGCGGGGTCTATGCTGAGCAGTTC. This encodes CAGGVYAEQF. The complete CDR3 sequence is CAGGVYAEQFF.

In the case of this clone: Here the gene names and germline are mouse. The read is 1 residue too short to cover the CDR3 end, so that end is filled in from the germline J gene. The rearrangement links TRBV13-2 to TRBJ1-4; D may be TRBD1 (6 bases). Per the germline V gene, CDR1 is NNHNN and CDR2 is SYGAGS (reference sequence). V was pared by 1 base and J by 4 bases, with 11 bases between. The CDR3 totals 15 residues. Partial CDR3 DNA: TGTGCCAGCGGTGATCGGCAGGGGTTCAACGAAAGATTATTT. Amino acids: CASGDRQGFNERLF. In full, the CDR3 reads CASGDRQGFNERLFF.

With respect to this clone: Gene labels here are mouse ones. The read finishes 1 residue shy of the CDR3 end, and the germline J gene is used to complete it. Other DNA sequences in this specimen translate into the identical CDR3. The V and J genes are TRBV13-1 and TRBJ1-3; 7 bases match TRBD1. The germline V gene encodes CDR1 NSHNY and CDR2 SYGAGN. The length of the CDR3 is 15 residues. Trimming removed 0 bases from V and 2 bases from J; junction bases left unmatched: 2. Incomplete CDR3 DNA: TGTGCCAGCAGTGATGCGCAGGGGGCTGGAAATACGCTCTAT. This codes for CASSDAQGAGNTLY. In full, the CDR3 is CASSDAQGAGNTLYF.

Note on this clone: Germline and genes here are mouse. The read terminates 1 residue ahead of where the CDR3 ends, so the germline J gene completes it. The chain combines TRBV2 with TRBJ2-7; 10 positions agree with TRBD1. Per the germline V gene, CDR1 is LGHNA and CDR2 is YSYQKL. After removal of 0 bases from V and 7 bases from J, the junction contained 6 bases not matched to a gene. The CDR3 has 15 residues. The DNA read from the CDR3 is TGTGCCAGCAGCCAAGAGGGACAGGGGAATAGGGAACAGTAC. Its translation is CASSQEGQGNREQY. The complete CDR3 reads CASSQEGQGNREQYF.

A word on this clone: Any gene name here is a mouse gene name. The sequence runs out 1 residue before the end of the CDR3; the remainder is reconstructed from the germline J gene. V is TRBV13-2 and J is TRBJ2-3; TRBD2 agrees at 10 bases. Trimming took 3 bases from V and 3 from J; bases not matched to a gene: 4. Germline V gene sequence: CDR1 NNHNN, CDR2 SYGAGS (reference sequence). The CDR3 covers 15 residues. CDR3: CASGGDWGEAETLYF. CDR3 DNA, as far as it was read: TGTGCCAGCGGTGGTGACTGGGGGGAGGCAGAAACGCTGTAT.

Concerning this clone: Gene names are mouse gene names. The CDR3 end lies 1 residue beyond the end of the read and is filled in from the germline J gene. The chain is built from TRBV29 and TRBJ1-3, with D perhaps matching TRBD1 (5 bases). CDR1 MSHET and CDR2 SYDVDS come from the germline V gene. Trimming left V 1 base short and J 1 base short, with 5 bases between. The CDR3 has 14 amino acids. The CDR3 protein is CASSLWGSGNTLYF. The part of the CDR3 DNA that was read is TGTGCTAGCAGTTTATGGGGGTCTGGAAATACGCTCTAT.

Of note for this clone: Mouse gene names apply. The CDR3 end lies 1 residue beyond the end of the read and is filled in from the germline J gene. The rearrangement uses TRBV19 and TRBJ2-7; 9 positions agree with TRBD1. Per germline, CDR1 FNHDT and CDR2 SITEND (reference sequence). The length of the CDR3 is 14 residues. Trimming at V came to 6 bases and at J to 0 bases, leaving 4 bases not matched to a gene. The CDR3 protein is CASTPGQGSYEQYF. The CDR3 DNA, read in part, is TGTGCCAGCACCCCGGGACAGGGCTCCTATGAACAGTAC.

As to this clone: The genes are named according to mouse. The CDR3 loop reads CGARDEGRGNTLYF. Incomplete CDR3 DNA: TGTGGTGCTAGGGACGAAGGGAGGGGGAACACCTTGTAC. The rearrangement uses TRBV20 and TRBJ2-4; perhaps TRBD1 as D (6 bases). The read finishes 1 residue shy of the CDR3 end, and the germline J gene is used to complete it. The CDR3 has 14 amino acids. Germline assignment: CDR1 GFQATS and CDR2 STVNSAI. V lost 0 bases and J 6 bases, leaving 13 bases between the germline ends.

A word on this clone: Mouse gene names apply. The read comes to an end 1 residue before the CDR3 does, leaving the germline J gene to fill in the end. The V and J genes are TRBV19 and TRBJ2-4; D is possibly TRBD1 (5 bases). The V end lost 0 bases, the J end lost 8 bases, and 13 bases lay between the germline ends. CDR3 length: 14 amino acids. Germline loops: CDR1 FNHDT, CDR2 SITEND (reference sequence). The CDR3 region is CASSIAGREGTLYF. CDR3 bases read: TGTGCCAGCAGTATAGCGGGCAGGGAGGGCACCTTGTAC.

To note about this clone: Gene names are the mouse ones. CDR3 in amino acids: CSSSLLGSSQNTLYF. Incomplete CDR3 DNA: TGTAGTTCTAGCCTACTGGGTTCTAGTCAAAACACCTTGTAC. This chain connects TRBV30 to TRBJ2-4; maybe TRBD2 (6 bases). Coverage ceases 1 residue before the CDR3 finishes, and the germline J gene fills in the end. The CDR3 contains 15 residues. Germline loops: CDR1 SQVVS, CDR2 ANEGSEA. Trimming pared 3 bases from V and 0 bases from J, leaving 13 bases between.

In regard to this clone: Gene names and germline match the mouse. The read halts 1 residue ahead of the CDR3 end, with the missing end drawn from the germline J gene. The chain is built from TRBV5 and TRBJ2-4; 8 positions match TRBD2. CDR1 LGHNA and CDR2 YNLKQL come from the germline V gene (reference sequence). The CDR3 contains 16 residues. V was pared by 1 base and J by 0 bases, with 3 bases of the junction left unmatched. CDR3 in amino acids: CASSQGWGASQNTLYF. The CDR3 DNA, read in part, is TGTGCCAGCAGCCAAGGCTGGGGGGCTAGTCAAAACACCTTGTAC.

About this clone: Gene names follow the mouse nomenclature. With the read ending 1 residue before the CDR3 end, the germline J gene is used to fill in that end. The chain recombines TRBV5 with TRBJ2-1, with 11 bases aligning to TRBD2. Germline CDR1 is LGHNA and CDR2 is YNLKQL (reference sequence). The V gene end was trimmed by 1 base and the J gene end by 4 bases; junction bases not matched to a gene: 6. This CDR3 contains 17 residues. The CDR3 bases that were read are TGTGCCAGCAGCCAAGTACTGGGGGGGCGCCGGTATGCTGAGCAGTTC. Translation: CASSQVLGGRRYAEQF. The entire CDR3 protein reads CASSQVLGGRRYAEQFF.

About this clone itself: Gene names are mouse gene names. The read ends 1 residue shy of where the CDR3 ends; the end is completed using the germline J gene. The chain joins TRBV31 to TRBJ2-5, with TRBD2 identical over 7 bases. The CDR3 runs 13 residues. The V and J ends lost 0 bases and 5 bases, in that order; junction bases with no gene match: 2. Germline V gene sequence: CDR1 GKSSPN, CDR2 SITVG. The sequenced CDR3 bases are TGTGCCTGGAGTCTTGGGGGGTCAGACACCCAGTAC. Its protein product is CAWSLGGSDTQY. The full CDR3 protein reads CAWSLGGSDTQYF.

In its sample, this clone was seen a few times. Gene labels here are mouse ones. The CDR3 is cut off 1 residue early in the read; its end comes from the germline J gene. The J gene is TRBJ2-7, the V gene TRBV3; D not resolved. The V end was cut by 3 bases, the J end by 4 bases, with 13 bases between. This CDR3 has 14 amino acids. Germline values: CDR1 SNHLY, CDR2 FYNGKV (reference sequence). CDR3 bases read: TGTGCCAGCAGCTTTGAGGGAGGCATTTATGAACAGTAC. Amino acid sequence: CASSFEGGIYEQY. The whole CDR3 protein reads CASSFEGGIYEQYF.

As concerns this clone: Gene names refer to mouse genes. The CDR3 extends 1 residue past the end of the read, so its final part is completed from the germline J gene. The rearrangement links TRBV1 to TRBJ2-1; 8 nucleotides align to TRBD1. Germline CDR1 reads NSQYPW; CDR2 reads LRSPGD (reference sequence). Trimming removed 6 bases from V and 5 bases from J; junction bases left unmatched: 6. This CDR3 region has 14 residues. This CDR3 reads CTCRGDRGDAEQFF. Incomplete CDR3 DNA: TGCACCTGCAGGGGAGACAGGGGAGATGCTGAGCAGTTC.

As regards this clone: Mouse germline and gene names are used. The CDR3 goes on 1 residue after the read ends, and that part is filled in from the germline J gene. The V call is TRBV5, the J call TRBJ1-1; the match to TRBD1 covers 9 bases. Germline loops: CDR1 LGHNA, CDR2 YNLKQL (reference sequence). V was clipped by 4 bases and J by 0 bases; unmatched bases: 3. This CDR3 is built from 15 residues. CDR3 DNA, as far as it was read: TGTGCCAGCAGCCCCGGACAGGGGTCAAACACAGAAGTCTTC. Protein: CASSPGQGSNTEVF. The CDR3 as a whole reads CASSPGQGSNTEVFF.

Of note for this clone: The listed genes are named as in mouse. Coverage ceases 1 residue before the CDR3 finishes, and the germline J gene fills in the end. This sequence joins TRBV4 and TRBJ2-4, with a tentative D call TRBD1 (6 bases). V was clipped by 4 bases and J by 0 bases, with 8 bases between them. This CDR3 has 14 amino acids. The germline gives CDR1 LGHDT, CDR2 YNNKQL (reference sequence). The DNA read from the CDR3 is TGTGCCAGCAGCTGGACAGTTAGTCAAAACACCTTGTAC. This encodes CASSWTVSQNTLY. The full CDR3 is CASSWTVSQNTLYF.

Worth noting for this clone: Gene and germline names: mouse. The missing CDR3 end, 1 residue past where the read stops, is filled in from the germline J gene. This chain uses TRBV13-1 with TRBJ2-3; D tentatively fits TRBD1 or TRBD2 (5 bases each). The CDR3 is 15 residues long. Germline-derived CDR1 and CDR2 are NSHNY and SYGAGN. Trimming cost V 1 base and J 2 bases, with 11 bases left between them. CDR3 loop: CASSDPGRYAETLYF. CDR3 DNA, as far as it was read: TGTGCCAGCAGTGATCCGGGGCGCTATGCAGAAACGCTGTAT.

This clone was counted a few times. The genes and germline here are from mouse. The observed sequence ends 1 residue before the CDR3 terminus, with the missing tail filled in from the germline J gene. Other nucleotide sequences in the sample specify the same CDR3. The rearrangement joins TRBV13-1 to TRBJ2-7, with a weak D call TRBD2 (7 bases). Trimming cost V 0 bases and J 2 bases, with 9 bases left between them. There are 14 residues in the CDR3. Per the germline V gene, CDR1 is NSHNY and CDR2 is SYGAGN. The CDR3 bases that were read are TGTGCCAGCAGTGATGCTGGGGGCGCCTATGAACAGTAC. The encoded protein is CASSDAGGAYEQY. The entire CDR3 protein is CASSDAGGAYEQYF.

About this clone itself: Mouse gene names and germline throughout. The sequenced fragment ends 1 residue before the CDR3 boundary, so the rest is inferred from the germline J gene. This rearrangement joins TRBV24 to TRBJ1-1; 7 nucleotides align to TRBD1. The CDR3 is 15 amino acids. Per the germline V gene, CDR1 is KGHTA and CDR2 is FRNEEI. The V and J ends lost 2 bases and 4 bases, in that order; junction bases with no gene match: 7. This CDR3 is CASSLQTGVGTEVFF. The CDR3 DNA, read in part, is TGTGCCAGCAGTCTGCAAACAGGGGTTGGCACAGAAGTCTTC.

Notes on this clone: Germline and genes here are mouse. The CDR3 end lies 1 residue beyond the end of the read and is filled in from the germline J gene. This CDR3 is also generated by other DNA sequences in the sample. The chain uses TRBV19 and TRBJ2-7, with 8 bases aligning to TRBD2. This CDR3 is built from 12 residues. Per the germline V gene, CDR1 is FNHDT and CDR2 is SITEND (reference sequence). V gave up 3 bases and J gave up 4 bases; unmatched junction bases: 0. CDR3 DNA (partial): TGTGCCAGCAGTAGGACTGGGTATGAACAGTAC. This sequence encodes CASSRTGYEQY. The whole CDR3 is CASSRTGYEQYF. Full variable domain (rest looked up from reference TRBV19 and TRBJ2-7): GGIITQTPKFLIGQEGQKLTLKCQQNFNHDTMYWYRQDSGKGLRLIYYSITENDLQKGDLSEGYDASREKKSSFSLTVTSAQKNEMAVFLCASSRTGYEQYFGPGTRLTVL.